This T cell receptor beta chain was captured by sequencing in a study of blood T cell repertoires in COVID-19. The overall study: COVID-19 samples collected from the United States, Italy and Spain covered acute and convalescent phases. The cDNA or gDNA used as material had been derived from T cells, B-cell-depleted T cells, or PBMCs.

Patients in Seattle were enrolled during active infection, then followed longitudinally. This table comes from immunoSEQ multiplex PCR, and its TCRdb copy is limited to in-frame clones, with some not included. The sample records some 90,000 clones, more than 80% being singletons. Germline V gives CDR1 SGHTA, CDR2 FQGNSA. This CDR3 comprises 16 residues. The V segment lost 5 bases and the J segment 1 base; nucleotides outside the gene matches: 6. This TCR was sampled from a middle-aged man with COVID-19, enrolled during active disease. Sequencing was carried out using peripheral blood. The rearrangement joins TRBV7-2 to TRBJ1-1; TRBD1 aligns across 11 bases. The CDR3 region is CASSKLDRGRNTEAFF. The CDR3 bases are TGTGCCAGCAGCAAACTGGACAGGGGGCGGAACACTGAAGCTTTCTTT. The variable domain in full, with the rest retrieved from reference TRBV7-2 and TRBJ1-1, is GAGVSQSPSNKVTEKGKDVELRCDPISGHTALYWYRQSLGQGLEFLIYFQGNSAPDKSGLPSDRFSAERTGGSVSTLTIQRTQQEDSAVYLCASSKLDRGRNTEAFFGQGTRLTVV.